The 2 T cell receptor beta chains listed next were all sequenced from one sample in a study of vaccination effects on CD4 cells after COVID-19. Before any sequencing was done, the ViraFEST assay used viral peptide pools to expand antigen-specific CD4+ T cells. At the end of about 10 days of culture, CD4+ T cells were isolated. Participants were vaccinated with two doses of either the BNT162b2 or mRNA-1273 vaccine. No cognate antigen is known for these TCRs. Method: immunoSEQ multiplex PCR; TCRdb's copy keeps in-frame clones and lacks some. The sample holds 30,000 to 40,000 clones, 70% to 85% seen once. The source was CD4+ T cells from PBMCs cultured with HCoV-NL63 spike peptides, collected after COVID-19 vaccination. The receptors shown here come from a human donor who received a COVID-19 vaccine. Some clones in this sample may be carry-over from other donors' samples.

The chain is built from TRBV2 and TRBJ2-3; D possibly corresponds to TRBD2 (7 bases). Trimming took off 4 bases at V and 10 bases at J, with 12 bases between the two ends. The CDR3 has 12 amino acids. Looked up from germline, CDR1 is SNHLY and CDR2 is FYNNEI. The CDR3 region has the DNA TGTGCCAGCAGTGTTACAGGGAGGGCGCAGTATTTT. Translation gives CASSVTGRAQYF.

The chain is built from TRBV21-1 and TRBJ2-7; the listed D gene, TRBD2, was not tested against the DNA. TRBV21-1 is classified as a pseudogene. This CDR3 spans 16 amino acids. CDR3 in DNA: TGTGCCAGCAGCAAAGAACGGACAAGGCGGGACGGCGAGCAGTACGTC. Encoded protein: CASSKERTRRDGEQYV.